The rows below give T cell receptor beta chains drawn from one sample of a study of cytomegalovirus exposure and HLA in healthy donors. Measured with immunoSEQ multiplex PCR; TCRdb has only the in-frame clones, and not every one. The data contain about 89,000 clones, around 59% of them singletons. The sample comprised PBMCs. The receptors were gathered from a human donor in good health. The CDR3 runs from the conserved cysteine through the conserved F or W. The D gene is left open where the match is weak. Not every row has a clone size; where given, it reads once, few, many or a size class.

clone_size j_call d_call v_call cdr3_nt cdr3_aa
- TRBJ1-4 TRBD1 TRBV19 TGCGCCAGTAGCTTAACCGGGACAGTTAATGAAAAACTGTTTTTT CASSLTGTVNEKLFF
- TRBJ1-4 - TRBV11-3 TGTGCCAGCAGCTTAGGACAGTTAGATGAAAAACTGTTTTTT CASSLGQLDEKLFF
few TRBJ2-3 - TRBV7-8 TGTGCCAGCAGTCAACCGACAGTCTCGGGAGACACAGATACGCAGTATTTT CASSQPTVSGDTDTQYF
- TRBJ2-5 - TRBV7-2 TGTGCCAGCAGCCCGGGCAGGGCCTGGGAGACCCAGTACTTC CASSPGRAWETQYF
few TRBJ1-1 - TRBV10-3 TGTGCCATCAGTGAAAGTACTAGTGAAGCTTTCTTT CAISESTSEAFF
- TRBJ1-4 TRBD1 TRBV28 TGTGCCAGCAGGCCGCCGGGACAGAATGAAAAACTGTTTTTT CASRPPGQNEKLFF
- TRBJ2-7 TRBD1 TRBV4-1 TGCGCCAGCAGCCAAGTATCTCCAAGGACAGGGAATAACTACGAGCAGTACTTC CASSQVSPRTGNNYEQYF
- TRBJ2-2 - TRBV19 TGTGCCAGTAGTATCTTTAAATTGCATCGGTCGAACACCGGGGAGCTGTTTTTT CASSIFKLHRSNTGELFF
- TRBJ2-7 TRBD2 TRBV2 TGTGCCAGCGGCAGTGCGCGGGGGAGCTCCTACGAGCAGTACTTC CASGSARGSSYEQYF
once TRBJ1-1 - TRBV5-6 TGTGCCAGCAGCTTAGAGGTTACAACTGTTGAAGCTTTCTTT CASSLEVTTVEAFF
- TRBJ2-5 - TRBV9 TGTGCCAGCAGCGCCAACCCCCGGGACTGGGGGACCCAGTACTTC CASSANPRDWGTQYF
- TRBJ1-1 - TRBV5-5 TGTGCCAGCAGCTTGGGGGCGTCGGCCTCTCTGAACACTGAAGCTTTCTTT CASSLGASASLNTEAFF
- TRBJ2-5 TRBD1 TRBV13 TGTGCCAGCAGCGTGCCGGGACAGGGACAAGAGACCCAGTACTTC CASSVPGQGQETQYF
- TRBJ2-3 - TRBV9 TGTGCCAGCAGCGCCTACAGGGCAGATACGCAGTATTTT CASSAYRADTQYF
- TRBJ2-7 - TRBV7-2 TGTGCCAGCAGCTCCTCCGTTGACGAGCAGTACTTC CASSSSVDEQYF
- TRBJ2-5 - TRBV19 TGTGCCAGTAAAGATAGACATCTCCCCCCCCAAGAGACCCAGTACTTC CASKDRHLPPQETQYF
- TRBJ2-7 - TRBV29-1 TGCAGCGTTGACGCAGGGATCAGGCACGAGCAGTACTTC CSVDAGIRHEQYF
- TRBJ1-1 TRBD1 TRBV6-5 TGTGCCAGCAGTGGCCCAGGGGGTTGGGGCACTGAAGCTTTCTTT CASSGPGGWGTEAFF
few TRBJ2-2 TRBD1 TRBV19 TGTGCCAGTAGTATAATTCGCGGACAGGGTTTTAACACCGGGGAGCTGTTTTTT CASSIIRGQGFNTGELFF
- TRBJ2-7 - TRBV29-1 TGCAGCGTTACGAGGAACTCCTACGAGCAGTACTTC CSVTRNSYEQYF
- TRBJ2-1 - TRBV7-2 TGTGCCAGCAGCTTAGCGCAGGGAAGACTAGTGCATGAGCAGTTCTTC CASSLAQGRLVHEQFF
- TRBJ1-1 - TRBV18 TGTGCCAGCTCGATTAACAGGAACACTGAAGCTTTCTTT CASSINRNTEAFF
- TRBJ1-2 - TRBV5-7 TGTGCCAGCAGCCACCCGGTTGCTCCCCACCTCAACTATGGCTACACCTTC CASSHPVAPHLNYGYTF
- TRBJ2-7 TRBD1 TRBV6-5 TGTGCCAGCAGTCGCTCCTGGGACAGGTCCTACGAGCAGTACTTC CASSRSWDRSYEQYF
- TRBJ2-7 TRBD2 TRBV5-1 TGCGCCAGCAGCTTAGGGCTAGCGGGATCCTACGAGCAGTACTTC CASSLGLAGSYEQYF